The source of this T cell receptor beta chain is a study of metastatic and nonmetastatic thyroid tumors. TCRdb reprocessed the PCR reads via MiXCR. The data contain around 23,000 clones, around 30% of them singletons. Thyroid surgery was preceded by no treatment in any patient. The sequence was collected from a female donor with papillary thyroid cancer or a benign thyroid nodule (not recorded which). Some clones in this sample may be carry-over from other donors' samples. The material sequenced was tumor tissue.

The CDR3 DNA is TGTGCCAGCACCCCCGTTAATGCCCTTGAAGCTTTCTTT. Amino acid sequence: CASTPVNALEAFF. The J gene is TRBJ1-1, the V gene TRBV11-2; D not resolved. In germline, CDR1 is SGHAT, CDR2 FQNNGV. The CDR3 is 13 residues long. V was trimmed by 7 bases and J by 7 bases, leaving 16 bases between them.